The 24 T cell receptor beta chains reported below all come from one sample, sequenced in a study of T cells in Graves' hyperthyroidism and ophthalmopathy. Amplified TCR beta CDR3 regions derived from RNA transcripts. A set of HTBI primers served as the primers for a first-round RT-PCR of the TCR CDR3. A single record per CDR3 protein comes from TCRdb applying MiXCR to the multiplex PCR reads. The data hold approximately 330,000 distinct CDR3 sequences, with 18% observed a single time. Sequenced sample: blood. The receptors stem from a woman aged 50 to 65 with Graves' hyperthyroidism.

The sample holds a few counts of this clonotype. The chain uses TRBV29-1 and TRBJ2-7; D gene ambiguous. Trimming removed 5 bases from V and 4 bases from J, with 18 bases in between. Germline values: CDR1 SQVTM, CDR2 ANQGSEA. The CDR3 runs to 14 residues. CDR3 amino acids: CSVSDAGLGYEQYF. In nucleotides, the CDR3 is TGCAGCGTTAGTGATGCTGGGTTGGGTTACGAGCAGTACTTC.

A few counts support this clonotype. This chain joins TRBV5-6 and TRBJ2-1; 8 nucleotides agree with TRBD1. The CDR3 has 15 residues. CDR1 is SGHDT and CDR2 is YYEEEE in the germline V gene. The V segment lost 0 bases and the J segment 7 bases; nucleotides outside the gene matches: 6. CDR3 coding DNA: TGTGCCAGCAGCTTGGATTGGACAGGGTGGAATGAGCAGTTCTTC. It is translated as CASSLDWTGWNEQFF.

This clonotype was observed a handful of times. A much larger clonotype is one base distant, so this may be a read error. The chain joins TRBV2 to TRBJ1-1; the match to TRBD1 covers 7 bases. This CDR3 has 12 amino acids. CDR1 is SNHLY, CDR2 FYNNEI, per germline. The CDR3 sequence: CASGQVNTETFF. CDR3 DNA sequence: TGTGCCAGCGGACAGGTCAACACTGAAACTTTCTTT.

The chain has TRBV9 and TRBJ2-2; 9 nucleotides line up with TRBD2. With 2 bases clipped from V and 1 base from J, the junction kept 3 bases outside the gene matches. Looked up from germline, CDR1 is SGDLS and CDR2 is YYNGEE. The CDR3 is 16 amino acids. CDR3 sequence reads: CASSVGGRVNTGELFF. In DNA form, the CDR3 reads TGTGCCAGCAGCGTGGGCGGGAGGGTGAACACCGGGGAGCTGTTTTTT. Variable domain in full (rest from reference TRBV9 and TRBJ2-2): DSGVTQTPKHLITATGQRVTLRCSPRSGDLSVYWYQQSLDQGLQFLIQYYNGEERAKGNILERFSAQQFPDLHSELNLSSLELGDSALYFCASSVGGRVNTGELFFGEGSRLTVL.

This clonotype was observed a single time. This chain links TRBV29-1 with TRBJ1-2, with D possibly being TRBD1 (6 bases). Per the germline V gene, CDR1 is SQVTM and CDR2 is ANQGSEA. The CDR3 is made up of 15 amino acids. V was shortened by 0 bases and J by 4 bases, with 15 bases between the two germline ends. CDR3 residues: CSVEEPTGVGYGYTF. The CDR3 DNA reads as TGCAGCGTTGAAGAACCGACAGGCGTGGGCTATGGCTACACCTTC.

CDR3 sequence (DNA): TGTGCTCGAAGCCCCTGGGGCACCGGGGAGCTGTTTTTT. Its protein product is CARSPWGTGELFF. J is TRBJ2-2 and V is TRBV30, with D uncertain. The germline V gene encodes CDR1 GTSNPN and CDR2 SVGIG (reference sequence). The CDR3 is 13 amino acids.

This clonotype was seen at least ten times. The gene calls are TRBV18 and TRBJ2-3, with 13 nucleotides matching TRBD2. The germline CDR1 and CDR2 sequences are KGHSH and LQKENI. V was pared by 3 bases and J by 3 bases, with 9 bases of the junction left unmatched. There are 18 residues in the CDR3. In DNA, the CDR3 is TGTGCCAGCTCACCGATCCCGGGACTAGCGGGAAGGACAGATACGCAGTATTTT. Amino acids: CASSPIPGLAGRTDTQYF. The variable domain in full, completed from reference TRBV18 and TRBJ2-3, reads NAGVMQNPRHLVRRRGQEARLRCSPMKGHSHVYWYRQLPEEGLKFMVYLQKENIIDESGMPKERFSAEFPKEGPSILRIQQVVRGDSAAYFCASSPIPGLAGRTDTQYFGPGTRLTVL.

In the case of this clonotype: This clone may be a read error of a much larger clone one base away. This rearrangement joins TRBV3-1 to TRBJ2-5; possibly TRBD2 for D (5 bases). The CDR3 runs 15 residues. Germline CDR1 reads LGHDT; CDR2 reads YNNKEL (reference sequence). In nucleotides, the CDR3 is TGTGCCAGCAGCCAAGGGACGGGGTCCCAAGAGACCCGGTACTTC. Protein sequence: CASSQGTGSQETRYF.

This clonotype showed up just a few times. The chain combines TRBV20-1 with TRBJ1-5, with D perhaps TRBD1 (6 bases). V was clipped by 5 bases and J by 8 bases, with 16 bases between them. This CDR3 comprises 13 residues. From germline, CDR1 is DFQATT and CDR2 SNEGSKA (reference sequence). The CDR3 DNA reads TGCAGTGCTTTCAGGGGTGGTGGAAAGCCCCAGCATTTT. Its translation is CSAFRGGGKPQHF.

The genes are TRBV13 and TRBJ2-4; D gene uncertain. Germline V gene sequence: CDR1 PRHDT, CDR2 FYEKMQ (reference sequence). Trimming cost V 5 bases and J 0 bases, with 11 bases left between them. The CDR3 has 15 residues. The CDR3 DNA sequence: TGTGCCAGCAGCCCCCGACGTCTAGCCAAAAACATTCAGTACTTC. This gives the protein CASSPRRLAKNIQYF.

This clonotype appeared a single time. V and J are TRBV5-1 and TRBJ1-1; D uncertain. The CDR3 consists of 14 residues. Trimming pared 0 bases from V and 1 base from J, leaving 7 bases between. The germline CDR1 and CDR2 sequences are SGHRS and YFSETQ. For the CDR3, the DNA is TGCGCCAGCAGCTTGGATAGCCAGAACACTGAAGCTTTCTTT. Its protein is CASSLDSQNTEAFF. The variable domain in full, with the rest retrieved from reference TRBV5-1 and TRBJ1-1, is KAGVTQTPRYLIKTRGQQVTLSCSPISGHRSVSWYQQTPGQGLQFLFEYFSETQRNKGNFPGRFSGRQFSNSRSEMNVSTLELGDSALYLCASSLDSQNTEAFFGQGTRLTVV.

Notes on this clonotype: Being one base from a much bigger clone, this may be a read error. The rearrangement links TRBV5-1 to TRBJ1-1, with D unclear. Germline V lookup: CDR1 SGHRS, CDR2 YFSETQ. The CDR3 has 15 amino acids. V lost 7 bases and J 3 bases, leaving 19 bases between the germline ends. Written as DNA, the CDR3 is TGCGCCAGCCGATCTAACCAGCCGGCGTACACTGAAGCTTTCTTT. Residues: CASRSNQPAYTEAFF.

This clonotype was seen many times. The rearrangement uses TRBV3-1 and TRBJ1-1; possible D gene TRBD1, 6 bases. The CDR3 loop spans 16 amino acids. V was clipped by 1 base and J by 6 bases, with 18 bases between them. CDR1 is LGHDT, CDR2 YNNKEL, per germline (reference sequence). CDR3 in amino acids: CASSQGLQGIISEAFF. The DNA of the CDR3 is TGTGCCAGCAGCCAAGGCCTACAGGGTATTATCTCTGAAGCTTTCTTT.

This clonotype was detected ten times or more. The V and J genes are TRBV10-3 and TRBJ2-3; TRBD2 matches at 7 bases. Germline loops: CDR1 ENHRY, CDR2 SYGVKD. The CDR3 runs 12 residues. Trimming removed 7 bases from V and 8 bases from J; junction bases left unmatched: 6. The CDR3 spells CAITTREGTQYF. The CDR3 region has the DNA TGTGCCATCACCACGAGGGAGGGTACGCAGTATTTT.

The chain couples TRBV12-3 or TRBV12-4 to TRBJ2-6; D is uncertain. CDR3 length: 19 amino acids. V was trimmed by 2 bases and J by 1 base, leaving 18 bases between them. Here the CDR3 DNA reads TGTGCCAGCAGTTTAAACTTCGACACCCCTAGGTCTGGGGCCAACGTCCTGACTTTC. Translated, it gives CASSLNFDTPRSGANVLTF.

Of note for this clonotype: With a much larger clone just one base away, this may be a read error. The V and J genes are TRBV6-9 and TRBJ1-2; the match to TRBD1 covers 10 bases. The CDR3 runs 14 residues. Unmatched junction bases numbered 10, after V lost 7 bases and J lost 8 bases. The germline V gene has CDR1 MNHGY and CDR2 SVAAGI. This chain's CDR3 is CASNYDGTGVGYTF. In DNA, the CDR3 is TGTGCCAGCAATTACGACGGGACAGGGGTCGGCTACACCTTC.

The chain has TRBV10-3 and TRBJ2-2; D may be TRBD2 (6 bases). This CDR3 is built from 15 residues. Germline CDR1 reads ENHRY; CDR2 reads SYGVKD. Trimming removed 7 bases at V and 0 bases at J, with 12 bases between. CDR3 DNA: TGTGCCATCACCAGCGGGCCACCGAACACCGGGGAGCTGTTTTTT. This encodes CAITSGPPNTGELFF.

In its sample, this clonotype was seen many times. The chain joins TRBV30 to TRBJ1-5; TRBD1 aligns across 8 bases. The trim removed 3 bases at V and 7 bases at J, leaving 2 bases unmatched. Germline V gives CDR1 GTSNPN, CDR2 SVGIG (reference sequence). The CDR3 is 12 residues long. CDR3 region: CAWSQGAQPQHF. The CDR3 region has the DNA TGTGCCTGGAGCCAGGGGGCCCAGCCCCAGCATTTT. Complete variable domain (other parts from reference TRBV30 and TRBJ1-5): SQTIHQWPATLVQPVGSPLSLECTVEGTSNPNLYWYRQAAGRGLQLLFYSVGIGQISSEVPQNLSASRPQDRQFILSSKKLLLSDSGFYLCAWSQGAQPQHFGDGTRLSIL.

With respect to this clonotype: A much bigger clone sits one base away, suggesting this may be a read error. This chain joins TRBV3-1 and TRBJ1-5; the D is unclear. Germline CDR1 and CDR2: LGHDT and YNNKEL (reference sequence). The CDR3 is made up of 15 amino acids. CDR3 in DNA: TGTGCCAGCAGCCAAGATCCGGGCAACGATCAGCCCCGGCATTTT. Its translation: CASSQDPGNDQPRHF.

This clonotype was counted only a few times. This CDR3 is CSAAGGTSSYEQYF. In nucleotides, the CDR3 is TGCAGCGCCGCCGGAGGTACTAGCTCCTACGAGCAGTACTTC. The rearrangement joins TRBV29-1 to TRBJ2-7, with D maybe TRBD2 (5 bases). The germline V gene has CDR1 SQVTM and CDR2 ANQGSEA. Trimming stripped 7 bases from V and 0 bases from J, with 16 bases between. CDR3 length: 14 amino acids.

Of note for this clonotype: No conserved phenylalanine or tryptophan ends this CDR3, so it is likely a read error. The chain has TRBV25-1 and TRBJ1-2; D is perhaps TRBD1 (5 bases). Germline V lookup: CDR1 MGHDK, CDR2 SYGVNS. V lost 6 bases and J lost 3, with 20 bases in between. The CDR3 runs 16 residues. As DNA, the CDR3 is TGTGCCAGCAGCTCTCTAGGGGCCCCCGAGGACTATGGCTACACCTCC. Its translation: CASSSLGAPEDYGYTS.

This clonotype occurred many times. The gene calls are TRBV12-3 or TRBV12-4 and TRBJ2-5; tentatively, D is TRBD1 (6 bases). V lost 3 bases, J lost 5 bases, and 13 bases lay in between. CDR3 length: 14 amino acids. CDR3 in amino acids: CASSLQQGIETQYF. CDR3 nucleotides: TGTGCCAGCAGTTTGCAGCAGGGGATCGAGACCCAGTACTTC.

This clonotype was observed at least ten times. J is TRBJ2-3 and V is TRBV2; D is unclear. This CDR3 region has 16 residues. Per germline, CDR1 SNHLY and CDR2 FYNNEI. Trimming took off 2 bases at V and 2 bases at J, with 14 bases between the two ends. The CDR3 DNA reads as TGTGCCAGCAGTGAACGGGCAGGATCCTTCACAGATACGCAGTATTTT. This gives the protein CASSERAGSFTDTQYF. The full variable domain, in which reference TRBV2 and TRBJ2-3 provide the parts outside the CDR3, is EPEVTQTPSHQVTQMGQEVILRCVPISNHLYFYWYRQILGQKVEFLVSFYNNEISEKSEIFDDQFSVERPDGSNFTLKIRSTKLEDSAMYFCASSERAGSFTDTQYFGPGTRLTVL.

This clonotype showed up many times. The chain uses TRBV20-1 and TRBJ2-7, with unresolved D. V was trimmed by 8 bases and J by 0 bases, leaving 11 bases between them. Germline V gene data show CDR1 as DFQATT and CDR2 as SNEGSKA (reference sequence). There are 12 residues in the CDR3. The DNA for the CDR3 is TGCAGTACGACGCAATACTCCTACGAGCAGTACTTC. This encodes CSTTQYSYEQYF.